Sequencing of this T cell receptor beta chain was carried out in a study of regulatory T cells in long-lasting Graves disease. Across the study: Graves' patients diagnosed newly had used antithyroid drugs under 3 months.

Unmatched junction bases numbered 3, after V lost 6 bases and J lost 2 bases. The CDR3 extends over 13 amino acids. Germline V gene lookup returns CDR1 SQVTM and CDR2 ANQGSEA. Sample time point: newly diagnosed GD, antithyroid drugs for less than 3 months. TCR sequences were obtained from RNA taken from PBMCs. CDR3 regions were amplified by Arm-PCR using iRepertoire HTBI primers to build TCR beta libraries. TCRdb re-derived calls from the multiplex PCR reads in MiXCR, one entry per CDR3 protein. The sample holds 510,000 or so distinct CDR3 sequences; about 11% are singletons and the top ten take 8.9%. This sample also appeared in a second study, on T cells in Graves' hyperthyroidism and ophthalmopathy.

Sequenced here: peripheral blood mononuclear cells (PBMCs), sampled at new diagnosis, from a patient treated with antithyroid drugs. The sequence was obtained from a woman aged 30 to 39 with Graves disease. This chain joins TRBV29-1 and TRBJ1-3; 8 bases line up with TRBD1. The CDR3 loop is CSVEQGAGNTIYF. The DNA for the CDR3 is TGCAGCGTGGAACAGGGGGCTGGAAACACCATATATTTT. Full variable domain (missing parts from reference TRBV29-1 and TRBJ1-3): SAVISQKPSRDICQRGTSLTIQCQVDSQVTMMFWYRQQPGQSLTLIATANQGSEATYESGFVIDKFPISRPNLTFSTLTVSNMSPEDSSIYLCSVEQGAGNTIYFGEGSWLTVV.